Below, 21 T cell receptor beta chains from the same sample are listed, as sequenced in a study of cytomegalovirus exposure and HLA in healthy donors. The PCR employed 60 Vbeta primers together with 13 Jbeta primers. Measured with immunoSEQ multiplex PCR; TCRdb has only the in-frame clones, and not every one. The sample holds about 160,000 clones, roughly 80% seen once. Sequenced input: PBMCs. These receptors all come from a man younger than 40 in good health and CMV-seronegative.

The chain uses TRBV4-3 and TRBJ2-1; 8 positions agree with TRBD2. Trimming took 3 bases from V and 6 from J; bases not matched to a gene: 7. Germline lookup yields CDR1 LGHNA and CDR2 YSLEER. The CDR3 covers 15 residues. The CDR3 DNA sequence: TGCGCCAGCAGCCACAGAGCGGGAGACCTCAATGAGCAGTTCTTC. It codes for CASSHRAGDLNEQFF.

This chain connects TRBV6-1 to TRBJ2-7; TRBD1 matches at 8 bases. Looked up from germline, CDR1 is MNHNS and CDR2 is SASEGT. V lost 7 bases to trimming and J lost 3 bases; unmatched junction nucleotides: 8. The CDR3 covers 14 residues. The CDR3 spells CASTLTGTGYEQYF. The CDR3 region has the DNA TGTGCCAGCACCCTTACCGGGACAGGCTACGAGCAGTACTTC.

This rearrangement joins TRBV7-2 to TRBJ2-7, with 11 bases aligning to TRBD1. CDR1 and CDR2 (germline): SGHTA, FQGNSA. There are 16 residues in the CDR3. The ends lost 4 bases at V and 0 bases at J; junction bases unmatched: 5. CDR3 region: CASSSAGTGGSYEQYF. Written as DNA, the CDR3 is TGTGCCAGCAGCTCAGCAGGGACAGGGGGCTCCTACGAGCAGTACTTC.

The V call is TRBV4-3, the J call TRBJ2-2; D remains ambiguous. Germline V gene data show CDR1 as LGHNA and CDR2 as YSLEER. This CDR3 has 15 amino acids. V dropped 3 bases and J dropped 6 bases, with 14 bases sitting between them. CDR3 coding DNA: TGCGCCAGCAGCCATCATGGCGGAAAACCCGGGGAGCTGTTTTTT. Translating it yields CASSHHGGKPGELFF.

The rearrangement links TRBV30 to TRBJ2-7; D is uncertain. The CDR3 consists of 11 residues. Trimming cost V 4 bases and J 2 bases, with 6 bases left between them. CDR1 and CDR2 (germline): GTSNPN, SVGIG (reference sequence). The CDR3 coding sequence is TGTGCCTGGAAGTCGGCCTACGAGCAGTACTTC. Translating gives CAWKSAYEQYF.

The gene calls are TRBV7-2 and TRBJ2-7; 10 bases agree with TRBD1. V lost 1 base, J lost 2 bases, and 8 bases stayed unmatched. Looked up from germline, CDR1 is SGHTA and CDR2 is FQGNSA. This CDR3 comprises 17 residues. CDR3 residues: CASSLEVGTGVPYEQYF. The CDR3 DNA is TGTGCCAGCAGCTTAGAAGTCGGGACAGGGGTCCCCTACGAGCAGTACTTC.

This chain uses TRBV2 with TRBJ1-5; D is uncertain. CDR1 is SNHLY, CDR2 FYNNEI, per germline. The length of the CDR3 is 13 residues. The V and J ends lost 4 bases and 5 bases respectively, with 9 bases between them. For the CDR3, the DNA is TGTGCCAGCAGTGGCAGTCGGGATCAGCCCCAGCATTTT. Amino acids: CASSGSRDQPQHF. Variable domain in full (rest from reference TRBV2 and TRBJ1-5): EPEVTQTPSHQVTQMGQEVILRCVPISNHLYFYWYRQILGQKVEFLVSFYNNEISEKSEIFDDQFSVERPDGSNFTLKIRSTKLEDSAMYFCASSGSRDQPQHFGDGTRLSIL.

The chain carries TRBV5-6 and TRBJ2-3, with 7 positions matching TRBD2. There are 17 residues in the CDR3. V lost 0 bases, J lost 0 bases, and 7 bases stayed unmatched. Germline values: CDR1 SGHDT, CDR2 YYEEEE. The CDR3 protein is CASSLGLAASSTDTQYF. CDR3 DNA: TGTGCCAGCAGCTTGGGACTAGCCGCCTCTAGCACAGATACGCAGTATTTT.

Only one count was recorded for this clone. The genes are TRBV18 and TRBJ2-5; 8 bases align to TRBD2. Germline V lookup: CDR1 KGHSH, CDR2 LQKENI. This CDR3 has 15 residues. Trimming cost V 4 bases and J 2 bases; bases outside gene matches: 6. In nucleotides, the CDR3 is TGTGCCAGCTCACAGCCGGGACTAGTACAAGAGACCCAGTACTTC. Its protein product is CASSQPGLVQETQYF.

V gene TRBV2 combines with J gene TRBJ2-7; perhaps TRBD2 as D (7 bases). Per the germline V gene, CDR1 is SNHLY and CDR2 is FYNNEI. The CDR3 sequence is 13 residues long. V was clipped by 11 bases and J by 5 bases, with 19 bases between them. The CDR3 sequence is CAGGASRKNEQYF. CDR3 DNA: TGTGCCGGGGGGGCTAGCCGGAAAAACGAGCAGTACTTC.

The chain recombines TRBV18 with TRBJ2-6; 9 bases agree with TRBD1. Germline V gene data show CDR1 as KGHSH and CDR2 as LQKENI. With 5 bases clipped from V and 2 bases from J, the junction kept 4 bases outside the gene matches. The length of the CDR3 is 16 residues. Written as DNA, the CDR3 is TGTGCCAGCTCAACCGGGACAGGGACTGGGGCCAACGTCCTGACTTTC. This gives the protein CASSTGTGTGANVLTF.

The rearrangement uses TRBV5-4 and TRBJ2-7; 9 bases are shared with TRBD2. Germline trimming cut 0 bases from V and 4 bases from J; bases unmatched to any gene: 11. CDR3 length: 17 residues. CDR1 is SGHNT, CDR2 YYREEE, per germline (reference sequence). The CDR3 reads CASSLGTSRGRAYEQYF. Here the CDR3 DNA reads TGTGCCAGCAGCTTGGGAACGTCTCGCGGGAGGGCTTACGAGCAGTACTTC.

This sequence joins TRBV4-3 and TRBJ2-1; D may be TRBD2 (6 bases). Germline-derived CDR1 and CDR2 are LGHNA and YSLEER. Trimming stripped 6 bases from V and 0 bases from J, with 15 bases between. This CDR3 region has 16 residues. The CDR3 nucleotides read TGCGCCAGCAGTGTAGACCGGGGGAGCTCCTACAATGAGCAGTTCTTC. It yields the protein CASSVDRGSSYNEQFF.

V usage is TRBV30 and J usage is TRBJ1-2, with 8 nucleotides matching TRBD1. This CDR3 has 14 amino acids. Unmatched junction bases numbered 3, after V lost 3 bases and J lost 0 bases. Germline CDR1 is GTSNPN and CDR2 is SVGIG (reference sequence). The CDR3 protein is CAWRRTGPNYGYTF. The CDR3 nucleotides read TGTGCCTGGAGGCGGACAGGGCCTAACTATGGCTACACCTTC.

V is TRBV5-4 and J is TRBJ1-1, with D perhaps TRBD1 (6 bases). The CDR3 sequence is 15 residues long. V was cut by 4 bases and J by 1 base, with 14 bases left in between. Germline values: CDR1 SGHNT, CDR2 YYREEE (reference sequence). DNA of the CDR3: TGTGCCAGCAGCATATCGAGGACAGCGAACACTGAAGCTTTCTTT. Amino acid sequence: CASSISRTANTEAFF. The full variable domain, with the rest looked up from reference TRBV5-4 and TRBJ1-1, is ETGVTQSPTHLIKTRGQQVTLRCSSQSGHNTVSWYQQALGQGPQFIFQYYREEENGRGNFPPRFSGLQFPNYSSELNVNALELDDSALYLCASSISRTANTEAFFGQGTRLTVV.

The sample holds a few counts of this clone. The J gene is TRBJ2-2, the V gene TRBV10-3, with TRBD1 identical over 8 bases. The V and J ends lost 10 bases and 3 bases, in that order; junction bases with no gene match: 4. Germline V gene lookup returns CDR1 ENHRY and CDR2 SYGVKD. This CDR3 spans 13 amino acids. CDR3 sequence: CATGQGDTGELFF. The CDR3 DNA sequence: TGTGCCACCGGACAGGGTGACACCGGGGAGCTGTTTTTT.

The chain has TRBV19 and TRBJ2-1; TRBD2 matches at 7 bases. This CDR3 comprises 15 residues. Germline V gene data show CDR1 as LNHDA and CDR2 as SQIVND (reference sequence). J lost 3 bases, V lost 3 bases, and 5 bases had no gene match. In DNA, the CDR3 is TGTGCCAGTAGTATCCAAGCGGGGCTCTACAATGAGCAGTTCTTC. Residues: CASSIQAGLYNEQFF.

The chain employs TRBV30 and TRBJ2-3; D uncertain. Germline V gene lookup returns CDR1 GTSNPN and CDR2 SVGIG (reference sequence). The V end lost 8 bases, the J end lost 5 bases, and 8 bases lay between the germline ends. This CDR3 contains 10 residues. The DNA of the CDR3 is TGTGCCATACTTAGAGATACGCAGTATTTT. Amino acid sequence: CAILRDTQYF.

This clone showed up just once. The chain couples TRBV19 to TRBJ1-1; 7 bases line up with TRBD1. V trimming: 0 bases; J trimming: 0 bases; junction bases outside the gene matches: 7. The germline V gene has CDR1 LNHDA and CDR2 SQIVND (reference sequence). This CDR3 is 17 amino acids long. The CDR3 DNA reads as TGTGCCAGTAGTATAGAGGGGTCCGGGACAGTGAACACTGAAGCTTTCTTT. Residues: CASSIEGSGTVNTEAFF. Looking up the rest from reference TRBV19 and TRBJ1-1 gives the full variable domain: DGGITQSPKYLFRKEGQNVTLSCEQNLNHDAMYWYRQDPGQGLRLIYYSQIVNDFQKGDIAEGYSVSREKKESFPLTVTSAQKNPTAFYLCASSIEGSGTVNTEAFFGQGTRLTVV.

V is TRBV5-4 and J is TRBJ2-7; no definite D call. Germline values: CDR1 SGHNT, CDR2 YYREEE (reference sequence). V lost 0 bases to trimming and J lost 6 bases, with 7 bases between them. The CDR3 consists of 12 residues. Here the CDR3 reads CASSLGQTEQYF. Written as DNA, the CDR3 is TGTGCCAGCAGCTTGGGACAAACCGAGCAGTACTTC.

V and J are TRBV29-1 and TRBJ2-5, with a possible D match to TRBD1 (6 bases). The J call is in doubt because the DNA end fits TRBJ2-7 better. The CDR3 is 14 amino acids. Germline-derived CDR1 and CDR2 are SQVTM and ANQGSEA. Here the CDR3 reads CSVEDTEGTSEQYF. CDR3 DNA sequence: TGCAGCGTTGAAGACACAGAGGGGACATCCGAGCAGTACTTC.